This record looks at one T cell receptor (beta chain) sequence and its context. CDR3 size: 14 residues. This record comes from a study of blood T cell repertoires in COVID-19. Study-level information: Whether acute or convalescent, the COVID-19 samples came from the United States, Italy and Spain.

The data were produced by immunoSEQ multiplex PCR, yet TCRdb's version contains in-frame clones alone and is incomplete. The sample has roughly 120,000 clones; 70% to 80% are singletons. The J gene is TRBJ1-2, the V gene TRBV21-1; TRBD1 is taken as the D call from the table, unchecked against the DNA. TRBV21-1 represents a pseudogene. The TCR originated in a human donor in a cohort sampled during active COVID-19. Specimen: peripheral blood. CDR3 sequence (DNA): TGTGCCAGCAGCCCCCCGGGTTGGGGCCTTGGCTACACCTTC. Encoded protein: CASSPPGWGLGYTF.